What follows are 22 T cell receptor beta chains derived from one specimen sequenced in a study of T cells after somatic rescue of genetic block. Produced via immunoSEQ multiplex PCR; TCRdb's table is partial and in-frame only. The table lists about 72,000 clones, approximately 90% of them singletons. Material for sequencing was peripheral blood mononuclear cells (PBMCs). The receptor set was obtained from a man between 25 and 39 years old.

The chain links TRBV6-5 to TRBJ1-6; maybe TRBD1 (5 bases). The CDR3 has 12 residues. Trimming removed 5 bases from V and 10 bases from J, with 9 bases in between. The germline CDR1 and CDR2 sequences are MNHEY and SVGAGI. CDR3 in amino acids: CASSTRDSPLHF. In DNA form, the CDR3 reads TGTGCCAGCAGTACCAGGGACTCACCCCTCCACTTT.

The rearrangement uses TRBV4-1 and TRBJ2-1; 8 bases match TRBD2. CDR1 is MGHRA and CDR2 is YSYEKL in the germline V gene. J gave up 9 bases and V 4 bases, and 8 bases lay outside the gene matches. The CDR3 sequence is 14 residues long. The CDR3 nucleotides are TGCGCCAGCAGCCCACTCCGGGGGGGCTCTGAGCAGTTCTTC. Protein sequence: CASSPLRGGSEQFF.

The chain combines TRBV7-9 with TRBJ2-3; 9 bases match TRBD2. V was pared by 2 bases and J by 0 bases, with 9 bases of the junction left unmatched. In germline, CDR1 is SEHNR, CDR2 FQNEAQ (reference sequence). The CDR3 runs to 18 residues. This CDR3 reads CASSLPLSGGPSTDTQYF. The DNA of the CDR3 is TGTGCCAGCAGCTTACCCCTTAGCGGGGGCCCTAGCACAGATACGCAGTATTTT.

V and J are TRBV25-1 and TRBJ2-1; D gene ambiguous. CDR1 MGHDK and CDR2 SYGVNS come from the germline V gene. V lost 6 bases to trimming and J lost 3 bases, with 3 bases between them. The CDR3 runs to 11 residues. CDR3 DNA: TGTGCCAGCAGGGGCTACAATGAGCAGTTCTTC. Translation gives CASRGYNEQFF.

The chain couples TRBV2 to TRBJ1-4, with D maybe TRBD1 (6 bases). Trimming left V 4 bases short and J 10 bases short, with 16 bases between. The V gene's germline CDR1 is SNHLY and CDR2 FYNNEI. This CDR3 comprises 14 residues. The CDR3 DNA reads TGTGCCAGCAGTGCCACAGGGCCGGCTGGAAAACTGTTTTTT. Protein sequence: CASSATGPAGKLFF. Full variable domain (remainder filled in from reference TRBV2 and TRBJ1-4): EPEVTQTPSHQVTQMGQEVILRCVPISNHLYFYWYRQILGQKVEFLVSFYNNEISEKSEIFDDQFSVERPDGSNFTLKIRSTKLEDSAMYFCASSATGPAGKLFFGSGTQLSVL.

This clone was seen only a few times. The chain couples TRBV6-5 to TRBJ1-1, with TRBD1 as a possible D gene (6 bases). The CDR3 spans 13 residues. Germline V lookup: CDR1 MNHEY, CDR2 SVGAGI. Between the trimmed V and J ends, which lost 7 bases and 1 base, there was a span of 10 bases. CDR3 amino acids: CASTRTANTEAFF. The CDR3 DNA reads TGTGCCAGCACCAGGACAGCGAACACTGAAGCTTTCTTT.

The rearrangement joins TRBV30 to TRBJ1-6; 8 positions match TRBD1. The trim removed 7 bases at V and 10 bases at J, leaving 18 bases unmatched. The CDR3 extends over 16 amino acids. Looked up from germline, CDR1 is GTSNPN and CDR2 is SVGIG (reference sequence). CDR3 loop: CAFHRDRRGRLSPLHF. For the CDR3, the DNA is TGTGCCTTCCACCGGGACAGGCGAGGGAGATTGTCACCCCTCCACTTT.

This clone was counted once. The gene calls are TRBV27 and TRBJ2-6; D gene unclear. The germline V and J ends were trimmed by 6 bases and 2 bases, with 8 bases remaining between them. This CDR3 spans 14 amino acids. CDR1 is MNHEY, CDR2 SMNVEV, per germline (reference sequence). The CDR3 loop is CASSPLAGANVLTF. CDR3 DNA: TGTGCCAGCAGCCCGCTAGCTGGGGCCAACGTCCTGACTTTC.

This clone was counted a few times. The V call is TRBV10-3, the J call TRBJ1-1, with TRBD1 matching over 7 bases. The V gene end was trimmed by 8 bases and the J gene end by 1 base; junction bases not matched to a gene: 4. CDR3 length equals 13 residues. Germline V gene lookup returns CDR1 ENHRY and CDR2 SYGVKD. The CDR3 nucleotides read TGTGCCATCGAGGGACAGAAGAACACTGAAGCTTTCTTT. Amino acid sequence: CAIEGQKNTEAFF.

CDR3 residues: CASSPGLAGGPTGELFF. CDR3 DNA sequence: TGTGCCAGCAGCCCGGGACTAGCGGGAGGACCCACCGGGGAGCTGTTTTTT. The rearrangement joins TRBV7-9 to TRBJ2-2, with TRBD2 matching 15 bases. V lost 5 bases and J lost 4; bases outside the gene matches: 5. Germline assignment: CDR1 SEHNR and CDR2 FQNEAQ (reference sequence). This CDR3 has 17 residues.

The CDR3 reads CASSPGLAGRNEQFF. The DNA of the CDR3 is TGTGCCAGCAGCCCAGGACTAGCGGGAAGAAATGAGCAGTTCTTC. This chain joins TRBV7-9 and TRBJ2-1; 12 positions agree with TRBD2. The germline V gene has CDR1 SEHNR and CDR2 FQNEAQ (reference sequence). This CDR3 spans 15 amino acids. Trimming took 5 bases from V and 7 from J; bases not matched to a gene: 6. Full variable domain (missing parts from reference TRBV7-9 and TRBJ2-1): DTGVSQNPRHKITKRGQNVTFRCDPISEHNRLYWYRQTLGQGPEFLTYFQNEAQLEKSRLLSDRFSAERPKGSFSTLEIQRTEQGDSAMYLCASSPGLAGRNEQFFGPGTRLTVL.

The chain joins TRBV9 to TRBJ1-1, with TRBD1 matching over 10 bases. CDR3 size: 16 residues. The V and J ends lost 4 bases and 1 base, in that order; junction bases with no gene match: 7. Per the germline V gene, CDR1 is SGDLS and CDR2 is YYNGEE. CDR3 loop: CASSPGTGEWNTEAFF. DNA of the CDR3: TGTGCCAGCAGCCCTGGGACAGGGGAATGGAACACTGAAGCTTTCTTT.

This sequence joins TRBV5-4 and TRBJ2-1; 8 bases are a match to TRBD2. V lost 4 bases and J lost 3; bases outside the gene matches: 12. This CDR3 spans 17 amino acids. The V gene's germline CDR1 is SGHNT and CDR2 YYREEE (reference sequence). The CDR3 nucleotides read TGTGCCAGCAGCCCCCCGACTAGCGATAGGAACTACAATGAGCAGTTCTTC. Translating it yields CASSPPTSDRNYNEQFF.

This sequence joins TRBV15 and TRBJ2-7, with D unclear. The CDR3 is 14 amino acids. V was shortened by 0 bases and J by 3 bases, with 9 bases between the two germline ends. Germline CDR1 LNHNV, CDR2 YYDKDF (reference sequence). The CDR3 bases are TGTGCCACCAGCAGAGATCAAGGGCTCTACGAGCAGTACTTC. Its protein product is CATSRDQGLYEQYF. The variable domain in full, with the rest retrieved from reference TRBV15 and TRBJ2-7, is DAMVIQNPRYQVTQFGKPVTLSCSQTLNHNVMYWYQQKSSQAPKLLFHYYDKDFNNEADTPDNFQSRRPNTSFCFLDIRSPGLGDTAMYLCATSRDQGLYEQYFGPGTRLTVT.

The chain is built from TRBV7-8 and TRBJ2-7, with TRBD1 matching over 8 bases. The junction had 9 bases not matched to a gene; V was cut back by 5 bases and J by 6 bases. This CDR3 has 14 amino acids. Germline CDR1 and CDR2: SGHVS and FQNEAQ. The CDR3 nucleotides are TGTGCCAGCAGCACCATGACAGGGGAGGTCGAGCAGTACTTC. Protein product: CASSTMTGEVEQYF.

The chain uses TRBV7-6 and TRBJ2-3; TRBD2 matches at 8 bases. V was clipped by 0 bases and J by 0 bases; unmatched bases: 11. The CDR3 has 19 residues. CDR1 is SGHVS and CDR2 is FNYEAQ in the germline V gene. CDR3 amino acids: CASSLAVAPAGVSTDTQYF. For the CDR3, the DNA is TGTGCCAGCAGCTTAGCGGTAGCTCCAGCGGGGGTTAGCACAGATACGCAGTATTTT.

The chain carries TRBV28 and TRBJ1-5; tentatively, D is TRBD1 (6 bases). CDR1 and CDR2 (germline): MDHEN, SYDVKM. Trimming left V 5 bases short and J 12 bases short, with 23 bases between. This CDR3 has 15 amino acids. DNA of the CDR3: TGTGCCAGCAGTCCTCGGGGGGGGGCCCCTATTCTCCAGCATTTT. Translation: CASSPRGGAPILQHF. The full variable domain, its missing parts supplied by reference TRBV28 and TRBJ1-5, is DVKVTQSSRYLVKRTGEKVFLECVQDMDHENMFWYRQDPGLGLRLIYFSYDVKMKEKGDIPEGYSVSREKKERFSLILESASTNQTSMYLCASSPRGGAPILQHFGDGTRLSIL.

The genes are TRBV18 and TRBJ1-3, with 12 bases matching TRBD1. Germline trimming cut 2 bases from V and 7 bases from J; bases unmatched to any gene: 6. This CDR3 has 16 residues. In germline, CDR1 is KGHSH, CDR2 LQKENI. CDR3 nucleotide sequence: TGTGCCAGCTCACCAGCCGCAGGGACAGGGGGCAACACCATATATTTT. Protein: CASSPAAGTGGNTIYF.

This chain connects TRBV4-3 to TRBJ2-4; D might be TRBD1 or TRBD2, each matching 6 bases. The CDR3 is made up of 15 amino acids. Germline V CDR1 and CDR2: LGHNA, YSLEER. Between the trimmed V and J ends, which lost 0 bases and 6 bases, there was a span of 12 bases. The CDR3 DNA reads TGCGCCAGCAGCCAAGATTCGGGGGCGGGAAACATTCAGTACTTC. This encodes CASSQDSGAGNIQYF.

The gene calls are TRBV9 and TRBJ2-1; D tentatively reads TRBD1 or TRBD2 (6 bases each). The V gene lost 2 bases and the J gene lost 7 bases, with 13 bases spanning the gap. The length of the CDR3 is 14 residues. Per germline, CDR1 SGDLS and CDR2 YYNGEE. The CDR3 sequence: CASSVTRGGNEQFF. The CDR3, as DNA: TGTGCCAGCAGCGTGACGAGAGGGGGGAATGAGCAGTTCTTC. Variable domain in full (rest from reference TRBV9 and TRBJ2-1): DSGVTQTPKHLITATGQRVTLRCSPRSGDLSVYWYQQSLDQGLQFLIQYYNGEERAKGNILERFSAQQFPDLHSELNLSSLELGDSALYFCASSVTRGGNEQFFGPGTRLTVL.

The rearrangement links TRBV9 to TRBJ2-3; TRBD2 matches 8 bases. Germline CDR1 SGDLS, CDR2 YYNGEE. Trimming took 0 bases from V and 4 from J; bases not matched to a gene: 4. The CDR3 spans 15 residues. CDR3 DNA sequence: TGTGCCAGCAGCGTAGCGGGGCGGGGGGCAGATACGCAGTATTTT. This translates into CASSVAGRGADTQYF. The full variable domain, its missing parts supplied by reference TRBV9 and TRBJ2-3, is DSGVTQTPKHLITATGQRVTLRCSPRSGDLSVYWYQQSLDQGLQFLIQYYNGEERAKGNILERFSAQQFPDLHSELNLSSLELGDSALYFCASSVAGRGADTQYFGPGTRLTVL.

V and J are TRBV6-5 and TRBJ1-2; D uncertain. The CDR3 length is 12 residues. V was pared by 6 bases and J by 8 bases, with 13 bases between. Germline V CDR1 and CDR2: MNHEY, SVGAGI. The CDR3 coding sequence is TGTGCCAGCAGCCGACAAACGGGGGGCTACACCTTC. It is translated as CASSRQTGGYTF.